This T cell receptor (beta chain) was retrieved from a study of OX40 agonist ivuxolimab in advanced cancers. Study in general: Clinicians treated patients with ivuxolimab, an agonistic anti-OX40 (CD134) antibody. Study-wide results and caveats: CD4+ and CD8+ blood T cells expanded clonally by week 6 at 0.1 to 3.0 mg/kg. Relatively little clonal expansion, among the lowest observed, appeared in partial responders at 0.1-3.0 mg/kg.

About this clone: Its antigen is not known.

Produced via immunoSEQ multiplex PCR; TCRdb's table is partial and in-frame only. The repertoire consists of about 120,000 clones, with around 93% occurring once and the leading ten covering about 0.15%. Trimming at V came to 6 bases and at J to 4 bases, leaving 7 bases not matched to a gene. CDR3 length: 15 residues. Germline V CDR1 and CDR2: MDHEN, SYDVKM. The chain uses TRBV28 and TRBJ1-1; 11 bases are a match to TRBD1. The sample here was CD4+ or CD8+ T cells sorted from blood, taken in a trial of the OX40 agonist ivuxolimab. This TCR came from an adult with an advanced solid tumor such as melanoma, head and neck, liver or kidney cancer. CDR3 residues: CASRLSGTGGTEAFF. CDR3 sequence (DNA): TGTGCCAGCAGGCTATCCGGGACAGGGGGCACTGAAGCTTTCTTT.